This T cell receptor beta chain was captured by sequencing in a study of PD-L1 blockade in urothelial cancer. TCRdb keeps only in-frame clones here, not all; method: immunoSEQ multiplex PCR. In the table there are tens of thousands of clones, 79% of which are singletons. The time point denotes: peripheral blood 6 weeks after treatment start. The CDR3 is made up of 15 amino acids. Germline assignment: CDR1 LGHNA and CDR2 YSLEER. The V and J ends lost 3 bases and 1 base, in that order; junction bases with no gene match: 5. Here the sequenced sample was PBMCs, taken around atezolizumab (anti-PD-L1) treatment. This receptor was identified in a man in his 70s with urothelial cancer. The V gene is TRBV4-3, the J gene TRBJ1-1; 7 nucleotides line up with TRBD1. CDR3: CASSHLGGRNTEAFF. CDR3 in DNA: TGCGCCAGCAGCCACCTAGGGGGCAGGAACACTGAAGCTTTCTTT.